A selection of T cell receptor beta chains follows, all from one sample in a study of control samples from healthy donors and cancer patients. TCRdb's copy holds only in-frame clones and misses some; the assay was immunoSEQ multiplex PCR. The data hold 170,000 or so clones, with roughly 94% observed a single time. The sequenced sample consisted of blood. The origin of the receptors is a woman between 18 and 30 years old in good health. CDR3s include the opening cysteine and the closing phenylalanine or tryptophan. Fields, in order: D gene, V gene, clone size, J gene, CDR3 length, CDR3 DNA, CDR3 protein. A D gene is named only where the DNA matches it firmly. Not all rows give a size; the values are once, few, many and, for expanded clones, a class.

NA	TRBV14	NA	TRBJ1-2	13	TGTGCCAGCAGCCAAACGCTCAGCTATGGCTACACCTTC	CASSQTLSYGYTF
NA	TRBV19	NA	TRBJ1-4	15	TGTGCCAGTAGTATAAGGGAGGGTATCGGTGAAAAACTGTTTTTT	CASSIREGIGEKLFF
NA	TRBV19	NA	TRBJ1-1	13	TGTGCCAGTAGTTCCGGAATCGGGACTGAAGCTTTCTTT	CASSSGIGTEAFF
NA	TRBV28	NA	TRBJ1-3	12	TGTGCCATCGCGGCGGCTGGAAACACCATATATTTT	CAIAAAGNTIYF
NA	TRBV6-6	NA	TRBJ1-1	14	TGTGCCAGCAGTTACCCCACGGCGGACACTGAAGCTTTCTTT	CASSYPTADTEAFF
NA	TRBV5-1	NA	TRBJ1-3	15	TGCGCCAGCAGCTTGGTCTCGAGCTCTGGAAACACCATATATTTT	CASSLVSSSGNTIYF
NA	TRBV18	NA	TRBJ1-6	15	TGTGCCAGCTCACCACGGTACGAGTTGGATTCACCCCTCCACTTT	CASSPRYELDSPLHF
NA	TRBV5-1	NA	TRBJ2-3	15	TGCGCCAGCAGCTTGGAACTCCCTAGCACAGATACGCAGTATTTT	CASSLELPSTDTQYF
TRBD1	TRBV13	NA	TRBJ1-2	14	TGTGCCAGCAGCCGGACAGGGGACAACTATGGCTACACCTTC	CASSRTGDNYGYTF
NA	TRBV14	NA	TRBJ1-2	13	TGTGCCAGCAGCCCCACCCCGACTTATGGCTACACCTTC	CASSPTPTYGYTF
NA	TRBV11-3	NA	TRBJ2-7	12	TGTGCCAGCAGCTTAGTAGGGTACGAGCAGTACTTC	CASSLVGYEQYF
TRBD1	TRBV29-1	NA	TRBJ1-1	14	TGCAGCGTCACAGGGGGCTGGGGGAACACTGAAGCTTTCTTT	CSVTGGWGNTEAFF
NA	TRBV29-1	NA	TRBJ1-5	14	TGCAGCGTTGGCGTTGGGGGACCCGATCAGCCCCAGCATTTT	CSVGVGGPDQPQHF
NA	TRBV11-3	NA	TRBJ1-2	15	TGTGCCAGCAGCTTAGGGGGACCCACTAACTATGGCTACACCTTC	CASSLGGPTNYGYTF
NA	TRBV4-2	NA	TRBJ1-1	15	TGTGCCAGCAGCCAAGGACCGGTAGGGTACACTGAAGCTTTCTTT	CASSQGPVGYTEAFF
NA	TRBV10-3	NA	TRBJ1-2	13	TGTGCCATCAGTGGAACAGGGAACTATGGCTACACCTTC	CAISGTGNYGYTF
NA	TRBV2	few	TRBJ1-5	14	TGTGCCAGCAGTCTCAGGGCCTCGGATCAGCCCCAGCATTTT	CASSLRASDQPQHF
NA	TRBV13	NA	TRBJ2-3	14	TGTGCCAGCAGCCGGGCGGAGGGGCAAGATACGCAGTATTTT	CASSRAEGQDTQYF
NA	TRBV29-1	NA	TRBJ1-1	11	TGCAGCGTTGAGGGACACACTGAAGCTTTCTTT	CSVEGHTEAFF
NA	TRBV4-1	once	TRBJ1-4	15	TGCGCCAGCAGCCTCAGCGGGCGGGCTAATGAAAAACTGTTTTTT	CASSLSGRANEKLFF
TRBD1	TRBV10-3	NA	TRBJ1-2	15	TGTGCCATCAGTGAACTTCAAGGGACAGCCTATGGCTACACCTTC	CAISELQGTAYGYTF
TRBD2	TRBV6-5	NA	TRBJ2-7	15	TGTGCCAGCAGTTACTCGTCGACTAGCAGATACGAGCAGTACTTC	CASSYSSTSRYEQYF
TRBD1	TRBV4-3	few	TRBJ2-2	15	TGCGCCAGCAGCCAAGACGAGACAGGGGCCGGGGAGCTGTTTTTT	CASSQDETGAGELFF
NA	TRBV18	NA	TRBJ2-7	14	TGTGCCAGCTCACCCGGATGGATTTCCTACGAGCAGTACTTC	CASSPGWISYEQYF
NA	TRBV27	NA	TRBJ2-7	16	TGTGCCAGCAGCGATCTTTCAGGGAGCAGGGTCTACGAGCAGTACTTC	CASSDLSGSRVYEQYF
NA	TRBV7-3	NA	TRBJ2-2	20	TGTGCCAGCAGCCCCCATACAGGTGTAGGGAACAGAATTAACACCGGGGAGCTGTTTTTT	CASSPHTGVGNRINTGELFF
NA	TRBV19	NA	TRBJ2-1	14	TGTGCCAGTAGTCCTCACAGGGTATACAATGAGCAGTTCTTC	CASSPHRVYNEQFF
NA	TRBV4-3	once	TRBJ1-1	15	TGCGCCAGCAGCCGGGTGTCCGGCGGCTACACTGAAGCTTTCTTT	CASSRVSGGYTEAFF
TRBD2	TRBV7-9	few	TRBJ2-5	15	TGTGCCAGCAGCTTAGTACTAGCGGGGGGAGAGACCCAGTACTTC	CASSLVLAGGETQYF
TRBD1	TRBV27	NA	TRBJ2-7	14	TGTGCCAGCAGTTCCGGGACAGGGGGCTACGAGCAGTACTTC	CASSSGTGGYEQYF
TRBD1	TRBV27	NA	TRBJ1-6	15	TGTGCCAGCAGTCCGTGGGACAGGGCTGATTCACCCCTCCACTTT	CASSPWDRADSPLHF
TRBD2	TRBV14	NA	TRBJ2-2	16	TGTGCCAGCAGCCAAGCCCTCCCGGGGGGACCCGGGGAGCTGTTTTTT	CASSQALPGGPGELFF
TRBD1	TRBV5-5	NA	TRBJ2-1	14	TGTGCCAGCAGCTTGGGGGACAGTTGGAATGAGCAGTTCTTC	CASSLGDSWNEQFF
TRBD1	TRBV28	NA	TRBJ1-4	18	TGTGCCAGCAGTTTTTTGGGACAGGGTTCCACCTGGGAAGAAAAACTGTTTTTT	CASSFLGQGSTWEEKLFF
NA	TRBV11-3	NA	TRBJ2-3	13	TGTGCCAGCGCGAGGGGGAACACAGATACGCAGTATTTT	CASARGNTDTQYF
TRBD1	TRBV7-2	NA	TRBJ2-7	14	TGTGCCAGCAGCCCGGACAGGGCCCTGTACGAGCAGTACTTC	CASSPDRALYEQYF
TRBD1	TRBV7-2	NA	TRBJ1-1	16	TGTGCCAGCAGCTTCGGACAGGGGGGAGGAACGGCTGAAGCTTTCTTT	CASSFGQGGGTAEAFF
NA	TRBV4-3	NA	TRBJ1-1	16	TGCGCCAGCAGCCAAGCGGGAGCAGGGGCAAACACTGAAGCTTTCTTT	CASSQAGAGANTEAFF
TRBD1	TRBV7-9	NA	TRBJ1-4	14	TGTGCCAGCAGACGGACAGGGGAAAATGAAAAACTGTTTTTT	CASRRTGENEKLFF
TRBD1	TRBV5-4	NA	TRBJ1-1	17	TGTGCCAGCAGCCCCGGGACAGGGTCCCGCTTGAACACTGAAGCTTTCTTT	CASSPGTGSRLNTEAFF
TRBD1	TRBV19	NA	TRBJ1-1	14	TGTGCCAGTAGTATCGGACAGGTGAACACTGAAGCTTTCTTT	CASSIGQVNTEAFF
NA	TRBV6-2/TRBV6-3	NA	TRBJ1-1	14	TGTGCCAGCAGTTATTTTGGAGTGAACACTGAAGCTTTCTTT	CASSYFGVNTEAFF
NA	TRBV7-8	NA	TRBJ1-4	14	TGTGCCAGTCGAAACAGTGGGGGTAATGAAAAACTGTTTTTT	CASRNSGGNEKLFF
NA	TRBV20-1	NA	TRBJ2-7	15	TGCAGTGCTAGTTCTTCAGGAGGGATACCCCACGAGCAGTACTTC	CSASSSGGIPHEQYF
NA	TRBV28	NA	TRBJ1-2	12	TGTGCCAGTAGGGGAGCTAACTATGGCTACACCTTC	CASRGANYGYTF
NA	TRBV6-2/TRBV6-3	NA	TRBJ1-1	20	TGTGCCAGCAGTCCCCTCCTCTTTATAACCTCCACATGGACGAACACTGAAGCTTTCTTT	CASSPLLFITSTWTNTEAFF
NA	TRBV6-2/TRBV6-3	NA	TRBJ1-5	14	TGTGCCAGCAGTTACTACAGTAGCAATCAGCCCCAGCATTTT	CASSYYSSNQPQHF
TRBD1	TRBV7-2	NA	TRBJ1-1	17	TGTGCCAGCAGCTTCCGCGGGACAGGGGGGATGAACACTGAAGCTTTCTTT	CASSFRGTGGMNTEAFF
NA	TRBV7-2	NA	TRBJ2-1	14	TGTGCCAGCAGCCTCCGGCCCGATCGGGATGAGCAGTTCTTC	CASSLRPDRDEQFF
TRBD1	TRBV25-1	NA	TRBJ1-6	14	TGTGCCAGCAGTCGGGACAGGGGGCTATCACCCCTCCACTTT	CASSRDRGLSPLHF
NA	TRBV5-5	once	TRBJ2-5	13	TGTGCCAGCAGCTTGGACGGGGAAGAGACCCAGTACTTC	CASSLDGEETQYF
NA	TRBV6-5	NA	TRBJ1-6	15	TGTGCCAGCAGTTACGGGGGGACACTCTGGTCACCCCTCCACTTT	CASSYGGTLWSPLHF
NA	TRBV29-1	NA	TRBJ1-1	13	TGCAGCGTTGAGGACAGAAGGAACACTGAAGCTTTCTTT	CSVEDRRNTEAFF
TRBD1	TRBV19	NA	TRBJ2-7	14	TGTGCCAGTAGACGGGACAGGTCATCGAGGGAGCAGTACTTC	CASRRDRSSREQYF